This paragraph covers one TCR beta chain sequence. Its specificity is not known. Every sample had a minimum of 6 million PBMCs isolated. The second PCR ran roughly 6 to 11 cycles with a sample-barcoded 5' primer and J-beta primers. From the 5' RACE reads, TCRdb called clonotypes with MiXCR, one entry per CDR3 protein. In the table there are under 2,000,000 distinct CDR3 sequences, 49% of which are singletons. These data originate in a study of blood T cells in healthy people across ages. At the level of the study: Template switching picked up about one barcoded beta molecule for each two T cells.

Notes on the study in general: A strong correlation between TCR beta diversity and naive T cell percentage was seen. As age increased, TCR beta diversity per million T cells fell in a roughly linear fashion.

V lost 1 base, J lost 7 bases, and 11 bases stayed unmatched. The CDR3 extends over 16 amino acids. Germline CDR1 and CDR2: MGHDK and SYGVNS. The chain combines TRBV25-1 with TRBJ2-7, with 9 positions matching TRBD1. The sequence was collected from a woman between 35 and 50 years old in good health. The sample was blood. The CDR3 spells CASSEWEGTGSGEQYF. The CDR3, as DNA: TGTGCCAGCAGTGAATGGGAAGGGACAGGGTCAGGGGAGCAGTACTTC.